This T cell receptor (beta chain) was recorded in a study of T cell repertoires in cytomegalovirus infection. On the study more broadly: Epitope selection comprised recently identified HLA-C-restricted CMV epitopes and well-studied HLA-B-restricted CMV epitopes. Public TCR beta signatures marked donors with CMV infection and the matching HLA. Findings and limits, study-wide: HLA-C-restricted CMV-specific TCR beta clonotypes prevailed in the ex vivo response. Carriage of CMV together with the relevant HLA was identifiable through cumulative public TCR beta family frequency.

Concerning this clonotype itself: No antigen is known for it.

TCRdb re-derived calls from the reads in MiXCR, one entry per CDR3 protein. This repertoire shows roughly 500,000 distinct CDR3 sequences, 30% to 40% found once; its top ten account for 15% to 20%. Trimming removed 6 bases at V and 7 bases at J, with 12 bases between. The CDR3 spans 11 residues. Germline V gene lookup returns CDR1 DFQATT and CDR2 SNEGSKA (reference sequence). The sequences come from cultured PBMCs, collected from culture after CMV antigen stimulation. The rearrangement links TRBV20-1 to TRBJ1-1; a weak D match, TRBD1 (6 bases). The sequence was collected from a human donor in good health (CMV status not recorded). Some clones in this sample may be carry-over from other donors' samples. In nucleotides, the CDR3 is TGCAGTGCGCGTCACAGGGTTGAAGCTTTCTTT. This gives the protein CSARHRVEAFF.